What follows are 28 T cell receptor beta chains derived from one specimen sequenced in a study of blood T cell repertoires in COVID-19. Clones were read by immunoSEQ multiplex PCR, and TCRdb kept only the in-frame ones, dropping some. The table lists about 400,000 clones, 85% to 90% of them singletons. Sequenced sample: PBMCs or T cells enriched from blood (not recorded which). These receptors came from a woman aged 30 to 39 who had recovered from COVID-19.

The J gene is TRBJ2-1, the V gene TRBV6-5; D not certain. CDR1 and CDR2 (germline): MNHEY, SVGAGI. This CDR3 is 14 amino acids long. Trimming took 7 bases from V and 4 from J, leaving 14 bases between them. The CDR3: CASTLARLYNEQFF. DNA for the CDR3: TGTGCCAGCACTCTTGCCCGACTTTACAATGAGCAGTTCTTC.

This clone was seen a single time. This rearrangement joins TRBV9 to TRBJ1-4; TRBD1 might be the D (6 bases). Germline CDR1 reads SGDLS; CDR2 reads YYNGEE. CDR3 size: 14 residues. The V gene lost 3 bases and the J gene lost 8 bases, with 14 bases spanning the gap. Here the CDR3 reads CASSASGQYEKLFF. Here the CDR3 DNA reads TGTGCCAGCAGCGCCTCAGGACAGTACGAAAAACTGTTTTTT.

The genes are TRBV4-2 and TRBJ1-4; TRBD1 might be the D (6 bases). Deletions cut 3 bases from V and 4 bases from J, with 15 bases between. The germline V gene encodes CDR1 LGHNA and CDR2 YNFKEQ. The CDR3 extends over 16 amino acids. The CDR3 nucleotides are TGTGCCAGCAGCCAGGACCTTCAGGGGATTAATGAAAAACTGTTTTTT. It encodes CASSQDLQGINEKLFF.

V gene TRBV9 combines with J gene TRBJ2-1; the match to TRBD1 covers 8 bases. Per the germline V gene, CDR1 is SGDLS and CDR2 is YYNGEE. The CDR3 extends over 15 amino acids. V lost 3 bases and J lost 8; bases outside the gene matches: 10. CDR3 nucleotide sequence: TGTGCCAGCAGCGGAACACGGACAGGGAGGTATGAGCAGTTCTTC. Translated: CASSGTRTGRYEQFF.

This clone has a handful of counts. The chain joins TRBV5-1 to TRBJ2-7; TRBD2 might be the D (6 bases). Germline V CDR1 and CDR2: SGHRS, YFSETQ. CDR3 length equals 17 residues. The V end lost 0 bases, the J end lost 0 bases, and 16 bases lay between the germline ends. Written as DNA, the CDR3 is TGCGCCAGCAGCTTGGCCGGAGGGGACGTTAGCTCCTACGAGCAGTACTTC. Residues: CASSLAGGDVSSYEQYF.

The CDR3 is CASSEGTVSAEAFF. DNA for the CDR3: TGTGCCAGCAGCGAAGGGACAGTTTCCGCTGAAGCTTTCTTT. The V and J genes are TRBV13 and TRBJ1-1; 7 positions match TRBD1. Germline V gene lookup returns CDR1 PRHDT and CDR2 FYEKMQ (reference sequence). This CDR3 region has 14 residues. After removal of 5 bases from V and 6 bases from J, the junction contained 9 bases not matched to a gene.

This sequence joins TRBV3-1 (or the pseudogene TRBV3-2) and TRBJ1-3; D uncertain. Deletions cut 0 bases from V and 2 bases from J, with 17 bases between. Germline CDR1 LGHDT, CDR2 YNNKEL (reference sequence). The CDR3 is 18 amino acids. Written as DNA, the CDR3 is TGTGCCAGCAGCCAAGACTTGGCGGACTTTCTGGCTGGAAACACCATATATTTT. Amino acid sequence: CASSQDLADFLAGNTIYF.

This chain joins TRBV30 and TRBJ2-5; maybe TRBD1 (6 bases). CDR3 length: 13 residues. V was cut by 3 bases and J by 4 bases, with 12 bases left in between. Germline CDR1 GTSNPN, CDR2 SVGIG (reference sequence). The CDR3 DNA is TGTGCCTGGAGACAGGGTCTGGGAGAGACCCAGTACTTC. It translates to CAWRQGLGETQYF. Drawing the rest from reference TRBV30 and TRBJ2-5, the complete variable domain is SQTIHQWPATLVQPVGSPLSLECTVEGTSNPNLYWYRQAAGRGLQLLFYSVGIGQISSEVPQNLSASRPQDRQFILSSKKLLLSDSGFYLCAWRQGLGETQYFGPGTRLLVL.

CDR3 in DNA: TGTGCCACCAGCAAGCCGGGACAGGGAAAAGAGACCCAGTACTTC. Its protein product is CATSKPGQGKETQYF. The chain has TRBV15 and TRBJ2-5; 9 nucleotides align to TRBD1. J lost 3 bases, V lost 4 bases, and 6 bases had no gene match. Germline assignment: CDR1 LNHNV and CDR2 YYDKDF (reference sequence). The CDR3 loop spans 15 amino acids.

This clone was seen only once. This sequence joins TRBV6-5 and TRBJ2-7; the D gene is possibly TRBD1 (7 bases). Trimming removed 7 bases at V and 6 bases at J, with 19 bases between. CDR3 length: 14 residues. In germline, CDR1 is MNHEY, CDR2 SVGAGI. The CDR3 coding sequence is TGTGCCAGCAACCGGCGGGCAGGGGGGTTCGAGCAGTACTTC. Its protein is CASNRRAGGFEQYF.

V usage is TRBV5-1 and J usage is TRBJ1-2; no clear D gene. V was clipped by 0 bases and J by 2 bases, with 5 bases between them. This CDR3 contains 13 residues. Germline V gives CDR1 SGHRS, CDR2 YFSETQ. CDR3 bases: TGCGCCAGCAGCTTGGATTCAAACTATGGCTACACCTTC. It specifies CASSLDSNYGYTF.

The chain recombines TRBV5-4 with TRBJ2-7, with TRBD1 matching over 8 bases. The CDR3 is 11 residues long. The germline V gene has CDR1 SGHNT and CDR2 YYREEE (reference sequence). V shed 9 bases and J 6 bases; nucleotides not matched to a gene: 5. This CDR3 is CATQGQGEQYF. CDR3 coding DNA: TGTGCCACCCAAGGACAGGGCGAGCAGTACTTC.

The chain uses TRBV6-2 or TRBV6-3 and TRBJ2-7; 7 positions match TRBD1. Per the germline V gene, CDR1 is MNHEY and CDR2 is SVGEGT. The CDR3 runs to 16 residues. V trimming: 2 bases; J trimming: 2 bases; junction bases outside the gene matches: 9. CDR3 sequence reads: CASSYPVGQIAYEQYF. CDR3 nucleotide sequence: TGTGCCAGCAGTTACCCAGTGGGACAGATCGCCTACGAGCAGTACTTC.

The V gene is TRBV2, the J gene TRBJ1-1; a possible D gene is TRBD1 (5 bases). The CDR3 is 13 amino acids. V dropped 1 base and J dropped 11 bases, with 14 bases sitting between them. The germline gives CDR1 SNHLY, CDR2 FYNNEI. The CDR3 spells CASSEVRSAGAFF. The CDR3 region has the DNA TGTGCCAGCAGTGAAGTCCGCTCGGCAGGGGCTTTCTTT. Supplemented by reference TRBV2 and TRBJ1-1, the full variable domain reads EPEVTQTPSHQVTQMGQEVILRCVPISNHLYFYWYRQILGQKVEFLVSFYNNEISEKSEIFDDQFSVERPDGSNFTLKIRSTKLEDSAMYFCASSEVRSAGAFFGQGTRLTVV.

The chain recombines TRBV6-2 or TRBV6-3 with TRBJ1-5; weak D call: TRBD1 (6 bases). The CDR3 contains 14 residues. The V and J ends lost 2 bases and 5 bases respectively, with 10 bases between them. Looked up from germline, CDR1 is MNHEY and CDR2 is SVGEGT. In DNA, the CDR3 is TGTGCCAGCAGTTACGAGGGGGTTGATCAGCCCCAGCATTTT. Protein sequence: CASSYEGVDQPQHF.

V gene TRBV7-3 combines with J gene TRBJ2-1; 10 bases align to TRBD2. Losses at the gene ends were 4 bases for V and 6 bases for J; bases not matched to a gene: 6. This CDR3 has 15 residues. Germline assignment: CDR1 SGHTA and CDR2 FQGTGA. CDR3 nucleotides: TGTGCCAGCAGCTCCTTAGCGGGGGGCGTCAATGAGCAGTTCTTC. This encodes CASSSLAGGVNEQFF.

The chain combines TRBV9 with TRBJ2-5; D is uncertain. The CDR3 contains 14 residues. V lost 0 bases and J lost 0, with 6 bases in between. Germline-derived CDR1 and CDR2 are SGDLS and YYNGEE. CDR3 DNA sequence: TGTGCCAGCAGCGTAGGGCGGTACCAAGAGACCCAGTACTTC. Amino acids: CASSVGRYQETQYF.

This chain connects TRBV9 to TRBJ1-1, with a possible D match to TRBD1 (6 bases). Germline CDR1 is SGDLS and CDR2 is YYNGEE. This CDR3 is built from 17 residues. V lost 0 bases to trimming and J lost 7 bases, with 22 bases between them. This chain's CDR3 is CASSVDRTPEPRGEAFF. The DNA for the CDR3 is TGTGCCAGCAGCGTAGATAGGACGCCCGAACCCAGGGGTGAAGCTTTCTTT. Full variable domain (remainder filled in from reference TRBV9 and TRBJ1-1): DSGVTQTPKHLITATGQRVTLRCSPRSGDLSVYWYQQSLDQGLQFLIQYYNGEERAKGNILERFSAQQFPDLHSELNLSSLELGDSALYFCASSVDRTPEPRGEAFFGQGTRLTVV.

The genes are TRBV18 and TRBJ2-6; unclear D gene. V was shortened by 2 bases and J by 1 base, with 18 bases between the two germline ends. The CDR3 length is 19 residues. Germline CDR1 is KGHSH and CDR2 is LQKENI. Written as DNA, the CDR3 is TGTGCCAGCTCACCATTCCTACGCGGCAGCCCTTCTGGGGCCAACGTCCTGACTTTC. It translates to CASSPFLRGSPSGANVLTF.

The CDR3 coding sequence is TGCAGTGCTAGTTCGCCGGTAATTAGCAATCAGCCCCAGCATTTT. As protein: CSASSPVISNQPQHF. This chain connects TRBV20-1 to TRBJ1-5; D not resolved. The germline CDR1 and CDR2 sequences are DFQATT and SNEGSKA (reference sequence). V lost 3 bases and J lost 0, with 12 bases in between. The length of the CDR3 is 15 residues.

Here the CDR3 reads CASSLSHSYGYTF. The DNA of the CDR3 is TGTGCCAGCAGCTTGTCTCACAGCTATGGCTACACCTTC. V is TRBV5-6 and J is TRBJ1-2; unclear D gene. Trimming stripped 1 base from V and 4 bases from J, with 8 bases between. The CDR3 is 13 residues long. Germline assignment: CDR1 SGHDT and CDR2 YYEEEE. Complete variable domain (other parts from reference TRBV5-6 and TRBJ1-2): DAGVTQSPTHLIKTRGQQVTLRCSPKSGHDTVSWYQQALGQGPQFIFQYYEEEERQRGNFPDRFSGHQFPNYSSELNVNALLLGDSALYLCASSLSHSYGYTFGSGTRLTVV.

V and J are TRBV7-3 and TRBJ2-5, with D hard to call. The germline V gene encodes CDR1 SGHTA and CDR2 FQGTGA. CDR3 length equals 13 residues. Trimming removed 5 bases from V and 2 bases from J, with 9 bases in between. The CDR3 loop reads CASSNSLQETQYF. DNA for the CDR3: TGTGCCAGCAGCAACAGTTTACAAGAGACCCAGTACTTC. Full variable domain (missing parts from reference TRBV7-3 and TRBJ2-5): GAGVSQTPSNKVTEKGKYVELRCDPISGHTALYWYRQSLGQGPEFLIYFQGTGAADDSGLPNDRFFAVRPEGSVSTLKIQRTERGDSAVYLCASSNSLQETQYFGPGTRLLVL.

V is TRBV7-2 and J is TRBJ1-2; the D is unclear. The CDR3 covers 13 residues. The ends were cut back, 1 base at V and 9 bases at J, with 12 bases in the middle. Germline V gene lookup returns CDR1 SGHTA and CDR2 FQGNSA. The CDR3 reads CASSLDGVMSYTF. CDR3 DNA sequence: TGTGCCAGCAGCTTAGACGGGGTTATGAGCTACACCTTC.

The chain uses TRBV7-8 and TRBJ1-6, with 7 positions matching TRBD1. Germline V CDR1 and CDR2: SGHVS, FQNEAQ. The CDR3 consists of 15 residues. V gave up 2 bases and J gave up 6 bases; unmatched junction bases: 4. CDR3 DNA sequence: TGTGCCAGCAGCTTACAGGACAGGACTAATTCACCCCTCCACTTT. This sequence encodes CASSLQDRTNSPLHF.

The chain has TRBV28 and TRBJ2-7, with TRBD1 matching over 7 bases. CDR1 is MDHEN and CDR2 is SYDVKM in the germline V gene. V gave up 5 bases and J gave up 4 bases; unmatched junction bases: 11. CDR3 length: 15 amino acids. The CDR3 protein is CASSTADRALYEQYF. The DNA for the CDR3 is TGTGCCAGCAGTACCGCTGACAGGGCGCTTTACGAGCAGTACTTC.

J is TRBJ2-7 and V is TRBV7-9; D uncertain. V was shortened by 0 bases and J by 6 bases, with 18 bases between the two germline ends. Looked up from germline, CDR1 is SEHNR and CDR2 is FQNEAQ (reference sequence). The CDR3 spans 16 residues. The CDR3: CASSLAGFRSIGEQYF. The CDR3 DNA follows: TGTGCCAGCAGCTTAGCCGGGTTTAGGAGTATCGGCGAGCAGTACTTC.

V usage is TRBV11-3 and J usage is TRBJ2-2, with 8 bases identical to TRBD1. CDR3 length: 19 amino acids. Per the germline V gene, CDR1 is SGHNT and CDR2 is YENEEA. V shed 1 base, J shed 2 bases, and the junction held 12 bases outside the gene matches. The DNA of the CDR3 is TGTGCCAGCAGCTTAGGATCCGGGTGGACAGGGATCAACACCGGGGAGCTGTTTTTT. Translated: CASSLGSGWTGINTGELFF.

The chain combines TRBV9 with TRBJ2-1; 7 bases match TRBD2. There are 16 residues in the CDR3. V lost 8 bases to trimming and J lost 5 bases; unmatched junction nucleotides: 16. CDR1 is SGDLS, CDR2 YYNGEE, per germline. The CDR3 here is CASTAAGRGTNNEQFF. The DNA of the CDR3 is TGTGCCAGTACCGCCGCAGGGCGGGGGACCAACAATGAGCAGTTCTTC.